The 27 T cell receptor beta chains in this list originate from one sample, sequenced in a study of shared clonotypes between healthy human individuals. TCRdb's copy holds only in-frame clones and misses some; the assay was immunoSEQ multiplex PCR. The sample includes roughly 1,500,000 clones, less than 99% of them seen just once. Sequencing was carried out using naive CD4+ T cells sorted from blood. Subset indicated: CD45RA+ positively selected. The receptors were gathered from a man under 40 in good health.

This chain connects TRBV5-1 to TRBJ2-5; possibly TRBD1 or TRBD2 for D (6 bases each). Trimming shortened V by 3 bases and J by 1 base, and 16 bases separated the two germline ends. CDR1 SGHRS and CDR2 YFSETQ come from the germline V gene. The CDR3 spans 16 residues. This CDR3 reads CASSSSSGGLQETQYF. DNA for the CDR3: TGCGCCAGCAGCTCCTCGTCCGGGGGCCTCCAAGAGACCCAGTACTTC.

The J gene is TRBJ2-1, the V gene TRBV6-4, with 10 bases identical to TRBD2. The V and J ends lost 2 bases and 0 bases, in that order; junction bases with no gene match: 4. The CDR3 spans 17 residues. Germline V CDR1 and CDR2: MRHNA, SNTAGT. The CDR3 here is CASSDLASGSSYNEQFF. CDR3 DNA: TGTGCCAGCAGTGACCTGGCTAGCGGGAGCTCCTACAATGAGCAGTTCTTC.

Remarks on this clone: Other DNA sequences in this sample translate to the same CDR3. The chain joins TRBV18 to TRBJ2-7, with D tentatively TRBD1 or TRBD2 (5 bases each). The CDR3 length is 14 residues. Germline V CDR1 and CDR2: KGHSH, LQKENI. Trimming removed 4 bases from V and 0 bases from J, with 10 bases in between. The CDR3 sequence is CASSRDRSSYEQYF. The CDR3, as DNA: TGTGCCAGCTCACGGGACCGGAGCTCCTACGAGCAGTACTTC.

The V gene is TRBV20-1, the J gene TRBJ1-1; D unresolved. V was trimmed by 6 bases and J by 5 bases, leaving 7 bases between them. Germline CDR1 is DFQATT and CDR2 is SNEGSKA (reference sequence). The CDR3 is 10 residues long. The CDR3, as DNA: TGCAGTGCCGCGCGGACTGAAGCTTTCTTT. Translation: CSAARTEAFF.

The genes are TRBV6-5 and TRBJ1-2; no clear D. The CDR3 runs to 13 residues. Trimming pared 3 bases from V and 8 bases from J, leaving 13 bases between. Germline loops: CDR1 MNHEY, CDR2 SVGAGI. The CDR3 here is CASSYGGLGGYTF. CDR3 bases: TGTGCCAGCAGTTATGGTGGTTTGGGCGGCTACACCTTC.

The rearrangement uses TRBV19 and TRBJ2-7; D is unclear. This CDR3 has 12 residues. Germline CDR1 is LNHDA and CDR2 is SQIVND (reference sequence). Trimming removed 4 bases at V and 6 bases at J, with 10 bases between. The CDR3: CASSRTPREQYF. CDR3 nucleotides: TGTGCCAGTAGTAGGACCCCTCGCGAGCAGTACTTC. Full variable domain (outside the CDR3, taken from reference TRBV19 and TRBJ2-7): DGGITQSPKYLFRKEGQNVTLSCEQNLNHDAMYWYRQDPGQGLRLIYYSQIVNDFQKGDIAEGYSVSREKKESFPLTVTSAQKNPTAFYLCASSRTPREQYFGPGTRLTVT.

The chain employs TRBV6-6 and TRBJ2-1; D uncertain. The CDR3 sequence is 11 residues long. Germline-derived CDR1 and CDR2 are MNHNY and SVGAGI (reference sequence). V was pared by 6 bases and J by 9 bases, with 9 bases between. In DNA form, the CDR3 reads TGTGCCAGCAGCACCCAGAGTGAGCAGTTCTTC. Residues: CASSTQSEQFF.

V gene TRBV4-1 combines with J gene TRBJ2-3, with D possibly being TRBD2 (6 bases). CDR1 MGHRA and CDR2 YSYEKL come from the germline V gene. The CDR3 length is 22 residues. The V gene lost 0 bases and the J gene lost 0 bases, with 28 bases spanning the gap. The CDR3 region has the DNA TGCGCCAGCAGCCAAGAGAAAGGCCGCCCCGGCTGGGGGGAATCAAGCACAGATACGCAGTATTTT. Amino acids: CASSQEKGRPGWGESSTDTQYF.

The chain joins TRBV10-3 to TRBJ2-1; TRBD1 matches at 7 bases. The length of the CDR3 is 15 residues. Trimming cost V 10 bases and J 9 bases; bases outside gene matches: 18. Germline CDR1 reads ENHRY; CDR2 reads SYGVKD. The CDR3: CATTLQGVPSSEQFF. The CDR3 DNA follows: TGTGCCACCACCCTCCAGGGGGTACCCAGTAGTGAGCAGTTCTTC.

The chain carries TRBV28 and TRBJ1-1; D might be TRBD1 (6 bases). Per the germline V gene, CDR1 is MDHEN and CDR2 is SYDVKM. Trimming cost V 2 bases and J 5 bases, with 21 bases left between them. The CDR3 loop spans 17 amino acids. CDR3 nucleotides: TGTGCCAGCAGTTTAGGGTCTCGATGGGGGGCTCGGACTGAAGCTTTCTTT. It codes for CASSLGSRWGARTEAFF.

The V gene is TRBV18, the J gene TRBJ2-2; tentatively, D is TRBD1 (5 bases). Germline values: CDR1 KGHSH, CDR2 LQKENI. The CDR3 spans 16 residues. Trimming pared 2 bases from V and 5 bases from J, leaving 15 bases between. CDR3 in amino acids: CASSPKSQGGTGELFF. The CDR3 DNA follows: TGTGCCAGCTCACCAAAGTCGCAGGGCGGAACCGGGGAGCTGTTTTTT.

This clone was seen once. The V gene is TRBV28, the J gene TRBJ2-5, with unresolved D. The CDR3 is 12 residues long. V lost 5 bases and J lost 2, with 6 bases in between. Germline V gene sequence: CDR1 MDHEN, CDR2 SYDVKM. Written as DNA, the CDR3 is TGTGCCAGCAGTCCGTTACAAGAGACCCAGTACTTC. Its protein product is CASSPLQETQYF.

With respect to this clone: Relative to the germline gene, one junction end is altered; a read error may explain this. The genes are TRBV7-7 and TRBJ2-3; tentatively, D is TRBD1 or TRBD2 (6 bases each). From germline, CDR1 is SSHAT and CDR2 FNYEAQ (reference sequence). The CDR3 covers 15 residues. The CDR3 sequence: CASSLGGPAPDTQYF. The CDR3 DNA is TGTGCTAGCAGCTTAGGGGGGCCTGCTCCCGATACGCAGTATTTT.

The chain is built from TRBV28 and TRBJ2-5; D may be TRBD2 (5 bases). The CDR3 consists of 13 residues. In germline, CDR1 is MDHEN, CDR2 SYDVKM. V was shortened by 6 bases and J by 6 bases, with 14 bases between the two germline ends. This CDR3 is CASSPAGEQTQYF. The CDR3 DNA reads as TGTGCCAGCAGCCCAGCCGGGGAACAGACCCAGTACTTC.

V usage is TRBV2 and J usage is TRBJ1-5; D is possibly TRBD1 (5 bases). The CDR3 contains 13 residues. Germline values: CDR1 SNHLY, CDR2 FYNNEI. Trimming took 7 bases from V and 5 from J, leaving 12 bases between them. In DNA form, the CDR3 reads TGTGCCAGCACCCGGACAACTTATCAGCCCCAGCATTTT. Translation gives CASTRTTYQPQHF.

V and J are TRBV7-8 and TRBJ2-7; TRBD2 agrees at 9 bases. This CDR3 spans 17 amino acids. Germline lookup yields CDR1 SGHVS and CDR2 FQNEAQ. V trimming: 5 bases; J trimming: 7 bases; junction bases outside the gene matches: 18. CDR3 DNA: TGTGCCAGCAGCCCCATTTCTTTGGCGGGAGGGCCCCATGAGCAGTACTTC. Amino acids: CASSPISLAGGPHEQYF.

As regards this clone: The sample has other DNA sequences that encode this CDR3 too. The chain is built from TRBV2 and TRBJ2-7; no firm D call. The CDR3 contains 11 residues. The germline V gene encodes CDR1 SNHLY and CDR2 FYNNEI. The V end was cut by 6 bases, the J end by 6 bases, with 9 bases between. For the CDR3, the DNA is TGTGCCAGCAGCCGGGTCGCCGAGCAGTACTTC. Its translation is CASSRVAEQYF.

This chain connects TRBV28 to TRBJ1-2; no clear D gene. Per germline, CDR1 MDHEN and CDR2 SYDVKM. V dropped 6 bases and J dropped 6 bases, with 11 bases sitting between them. This CDR3 spans 12 amino acids. Here the CDR3 DNA reads TGTGCCAGCAGGTCATACGGCGATGGCTACACCTTC. Amino acid sequence: CASRSYGDGYTF.

The genes are TRBV28 and TRBJ2-7; possibly TRBD1 for D (6 bases). Trimming took 5 bases from V and 7 from J, leaving 15 bases between them. CDR3 size: 13 residues. CDR1 is MDHEN, CDR2 SYDVKM, per germline. CDR3 coding DNA: TGTGCCAGCAGTGGGGGCGTGAGGATGGAGCAGTACTTC. This encodes CASSGGVRMEQYF.

For this clone: At the DNA level, this CDR3 is encoded by other sequences in the same sample as well. The chain links TRBV28 to TRBJ2-7; TRBD1 agrees at 7 bases. Germline CDR1 MDHEN, CDR2 SYDVKM. With V trimmed by 7 bases and J by 3 bases, 6 bases remained unmatched. The CDR3 has 13 residues. CDR3 sequence: CASTRTGIYEQYF. The CDR3 DNA reads as TGTGCCAGCACCCGGACAGGAATCTACGAGCAGTACTTC.

The gene calls are TRBV5-5 and TRBJ2-1; no firm D call. Looked up from germline, CDR1 is SGHKS and CDR2 is YYEKEE (reference sequence). The CDR3 loop spans 15 amino acids. Trimming took off 4 bases at V and 0 bases at J, with 11 bases between the two ends. The CDR3 sequence: CASSVTRSSYNEQFF. The CDR3 DNA is TGTGCCAGCAGCGTTACAAGGAGCTCCTACAATGAGCAGTTCTTC.

The CDR3 reads CASSQGQAVSTDTQYF. CDR3 bases: TGCGCCAGCAGCCAGGGACAGGCCGTGAGCACAGATACGCAGTATTTT. The chain carries TRBV4-1 and TRBJ2-3, with 8 bases fitting TRBD1. Unmatched junction bases numbered 5, after V lost 3 bases and J lost 0 bases. Germline V gene data show CDR1 as MGHRA and CDR2 as YSYEKL. This CDR3 comprises 16 residues.

This rearrangement joins TRBV11-2 to TRBJ2-7; 9 positions match TRBD1. V was pared by 2 bases and J by 7 bases, with 15 bases of the junction left unmatched. Germline CDR1 reads SGHAT; CDR2 reads FQNNGV. The CDR3 consists of 17 residues. The CDR3 DNA reads TGTGCCAGCAGCTTAACCGGTCCGGGACAGGGTGCTGGAGAGCAGTACTTC. Translated, it gives CASSLTGPGQGAGEQYF.

The rearrangement joins TRBV7-6 to TRBJ1-5; D gene unclear. V dropped 4 bases and J dropped 5 bases, with 6 bases sitting between them. Germline CDR1 SGHVS, CDR2 FNYEAQ. The CDR3 length is 12 residues. The CDR3 spells CASSSTDQPQHF. The CDR3 bases are TGTGCCAGCAGCTCCACAGATCAGCCCCAGCATTTT.

The chain couples TRBV15 to TRBJ2-5; the match to TRBD2 covers 12 bases. The CDR3 length is 17 residues. The germline V gene encodes CDR1 LNHNV and CDR2 YYDKDF (reference sequence). V was clipped by 3 bases and J by 5 bases; unmatched bases: 10. The DNA for the CDR3 is TGTGCCACCAGCAGGGAAGCTAGCGGGAGGGCCGCTGAGACCCAGTACTTC. It encodes CATSREASGRAAETQYF. The variable domain in full, with the rest retrieved from reference TRBV15 and TRBJ2-5, is DAMVIQNPRYQVTQFGKPVTLSCSQTLNHNVMYWYQQKSSQAPKLLFHYYDKDFNNEADTPDNFQSRRPNTSFCFLDIRSPGLGDTAMYLCATSREASGRAAETQYFGPGTRLLVL.

V and J are TRBV27 and TRBJ2-7, with TRBD2 matching over 7 bases. This CDR3 comprises 13 residues. The ends lost 5 bases at V and 3 bases at J; junction bases unmatched: 4. Germline-derived CDR1 and CDR2 are MNHEY and SMNVEV (reference sequence). The CDR3 bases are TGTGCCAGCAGTATGGGACTATTCTACGAGCAGTACTTC. It specifies CASSMGLFYEQYF.

This chain links TRBV6-6 with TRBJ1-5; weak D call: TRBD1 (6 bases). The CDR3 totals 13 residues. Trimming removed 4 bases from V and 9 bases from J, with 13 bases in between. Germline V gives CDR1 MNHNY, CDR2 SVGAGI (reference sequence). CDR3 amino acids: CASSLENRAPQHF. In DNA, the CDR3 is TGTGCCAGCAGTTTAGAAAACAGGGCGCCCCAGCATTTT.